Below, one TCR beta chain is given with its context. The data were taken from a study of low-dose radiotherapy and immunotherapy resistance in tumors. Overall study context: On a schedule of every two weeks, intravenous cyclophosphamide at a dose of 200 mg/m2 was delivered one day before each radiation and immunotherapy administration.

The length of the CDR3 is 13 residues. Deletions cut 0 bases from V and 4 bases from J, with 7 bases between. From germline, CDR1 is MNHNY and CDR2 SVGAGI (reference sequence). Covering alpha and beta chains, TRAV- and TRBV-specific primers were used for the first-strand cDNA. For amplifying TCRs, the PCR ran for 15 to 20 cycles with Phusion, which was used together with a constant-region primer and the adapter on the V primers. MiXCR, applied by TCRdb to the reads, yields one record per CDR3 protein. The sample holds around 20,000 distinct CDR3 sequences, over 65% seen once. This sequence originates from a human donor with advanced metastatic prostate, ovarian, gallbladder or colorectal cancer (not recorded which). This table probably holds off-target reads from a library built for another chain. The gene calls are TRBV6-6 and TRBJ2-7; D unclear. As DNA, the CDR3 is TGTGCCAGCAGTTACTCTTCCCAATACGAGCAGTACTTC. It translates to CASSYSSQYEQYF.